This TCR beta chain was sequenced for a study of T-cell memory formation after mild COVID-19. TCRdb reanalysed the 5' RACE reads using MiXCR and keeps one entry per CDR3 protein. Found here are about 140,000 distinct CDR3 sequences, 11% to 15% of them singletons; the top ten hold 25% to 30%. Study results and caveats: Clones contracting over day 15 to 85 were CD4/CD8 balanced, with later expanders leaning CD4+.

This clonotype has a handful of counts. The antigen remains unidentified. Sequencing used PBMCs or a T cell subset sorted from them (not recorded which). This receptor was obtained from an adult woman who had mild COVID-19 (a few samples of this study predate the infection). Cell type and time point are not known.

This CDR3 is CASMRGGPHNEQFF. In nucleotides, the CDR3 is TGTGCCAGCATGCGGGGGGGGCCCCACAATGAGCAGTTCTTC. The J gene is TRBJ2-1, the V gene TRBV9; TRBD2 matches at 9 bases. This CDR3 has 14 residues. Per germline, CDR1 SGDLS and CDR2 YYNGEE. With 6 bases clipped from V and 5 bases from J, the junction kept 6 bases outside the gene matches.